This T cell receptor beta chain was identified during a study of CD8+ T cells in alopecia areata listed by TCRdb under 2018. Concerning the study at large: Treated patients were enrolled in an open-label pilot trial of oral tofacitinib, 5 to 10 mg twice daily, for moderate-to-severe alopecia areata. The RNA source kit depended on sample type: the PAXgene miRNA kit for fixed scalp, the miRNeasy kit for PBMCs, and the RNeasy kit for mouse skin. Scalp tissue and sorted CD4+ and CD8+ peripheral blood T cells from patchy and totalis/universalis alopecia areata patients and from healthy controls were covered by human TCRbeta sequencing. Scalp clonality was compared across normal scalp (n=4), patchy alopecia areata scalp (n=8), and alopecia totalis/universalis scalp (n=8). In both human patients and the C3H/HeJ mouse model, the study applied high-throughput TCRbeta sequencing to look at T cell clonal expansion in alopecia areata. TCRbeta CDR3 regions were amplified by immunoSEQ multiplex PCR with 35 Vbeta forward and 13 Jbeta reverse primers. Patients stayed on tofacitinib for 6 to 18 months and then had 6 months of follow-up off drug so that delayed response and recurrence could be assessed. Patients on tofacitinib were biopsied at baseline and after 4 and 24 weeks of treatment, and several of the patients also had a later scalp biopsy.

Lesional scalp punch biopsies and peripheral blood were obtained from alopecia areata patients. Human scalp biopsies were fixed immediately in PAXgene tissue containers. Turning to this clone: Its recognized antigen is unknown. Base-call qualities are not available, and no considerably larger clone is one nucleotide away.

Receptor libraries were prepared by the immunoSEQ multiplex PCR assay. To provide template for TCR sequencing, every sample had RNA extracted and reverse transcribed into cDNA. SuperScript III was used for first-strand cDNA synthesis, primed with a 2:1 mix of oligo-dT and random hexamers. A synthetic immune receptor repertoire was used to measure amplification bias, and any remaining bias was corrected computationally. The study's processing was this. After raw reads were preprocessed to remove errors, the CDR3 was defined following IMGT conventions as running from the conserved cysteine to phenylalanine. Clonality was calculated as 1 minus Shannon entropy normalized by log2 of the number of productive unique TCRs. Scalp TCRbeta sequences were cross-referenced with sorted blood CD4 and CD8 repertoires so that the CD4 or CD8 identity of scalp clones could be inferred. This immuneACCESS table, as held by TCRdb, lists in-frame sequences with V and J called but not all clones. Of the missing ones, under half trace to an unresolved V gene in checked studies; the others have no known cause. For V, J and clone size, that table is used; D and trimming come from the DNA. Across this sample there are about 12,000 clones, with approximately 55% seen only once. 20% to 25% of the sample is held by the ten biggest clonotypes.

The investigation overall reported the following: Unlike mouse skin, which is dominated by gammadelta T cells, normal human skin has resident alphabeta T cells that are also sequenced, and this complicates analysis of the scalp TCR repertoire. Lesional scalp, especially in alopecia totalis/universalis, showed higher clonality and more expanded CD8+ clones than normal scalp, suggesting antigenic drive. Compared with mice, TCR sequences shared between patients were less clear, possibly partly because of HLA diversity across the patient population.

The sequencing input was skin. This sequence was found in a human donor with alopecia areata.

The sequenced DNA is TGCGCCAGCAGCTTGGTCCAGGGTACCTACGAGCAGTACTTC. Its translation is CASSLVQGTYEQYF. The chain is assembled from TRBV5-1 and TRBJ2-7, and the D gene may be TRBD1, 5 bases matching. The junction shows trimming of 0 bases on V and 2 bases on J, plus 9 bases between the germline ends. CDR1 and CDR2 are read off the germline V gene as SGHRS and YFSETQ. Counted from cysteine to phenylalanine, this CDR3 has 14 amino acids. Kept here is only the CDR3 DNA, which spans 42 bases and is read in frame from base 1.